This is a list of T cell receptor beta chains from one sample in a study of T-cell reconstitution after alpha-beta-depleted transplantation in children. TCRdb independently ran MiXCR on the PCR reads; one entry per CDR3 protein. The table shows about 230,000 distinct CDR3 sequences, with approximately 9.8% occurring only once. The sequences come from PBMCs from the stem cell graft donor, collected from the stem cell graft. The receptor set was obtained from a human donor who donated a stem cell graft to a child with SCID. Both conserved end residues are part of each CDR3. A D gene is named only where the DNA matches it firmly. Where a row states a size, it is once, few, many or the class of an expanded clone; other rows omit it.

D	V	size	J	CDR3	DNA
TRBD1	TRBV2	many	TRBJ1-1	CASSGLRGTEAFF	TGTGCCAGCAGTGGTCTCAGGGGGACTGAAGCTTTCTTT
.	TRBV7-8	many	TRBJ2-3	CASSTPPDPSTDTQYF	TGTGCCAGCAGCACTCCACCAGACCCTAGCACAGATACGCAGTATTTT
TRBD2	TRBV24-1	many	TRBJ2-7	CATSDTSGTSGSFRDEQYF	TGTGCCACCAGTGATACGTCCGGGACTAGCGGATCCTTTAGGGACGAGCAGTACTTC
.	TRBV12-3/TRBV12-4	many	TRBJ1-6	CASSLRQNGAPLHF	TGTGCCAGCAGTTTAAGGCAGAACGGGGCACCCCTCCACTTT
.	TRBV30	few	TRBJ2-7	CAWSVGGEQYF	TGTGCCTGGAGTGTGGGTGGAGAGCAGTACTTC
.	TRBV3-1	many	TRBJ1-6	CASSQAGSPLHF	TGTGCCAGCAGCCAAGCCGGGTCACCCCTCCACTTT
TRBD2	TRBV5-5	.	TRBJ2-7	CASSWGPGGFYEQYF	TGTGCCAGCAGCTGGGGACCGGGAGGGTTCTACGAGCAGTACTTC
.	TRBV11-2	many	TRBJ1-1	CASSLGMGFAEAFF	TGTGCCAGCAGCTTAGGTATGGGATTTGCTGAAGCTTTCTTT
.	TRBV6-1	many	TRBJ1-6	CASSPVGNNSPLHF	TGTGCCAGCAGCCCAGTTGGGAACAATTCACCCCTCCACTTT
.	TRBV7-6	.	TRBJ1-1	CASSTEPNTEAFF	TGTGCCAGCAGCACCGAACCGAACACCGAAGCTTTCTTT
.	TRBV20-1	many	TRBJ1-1	CSAREYRDLEAFF	TGCAGTGCTAGAGAGTACCGGGACCTTGAAGCTTTCTTT
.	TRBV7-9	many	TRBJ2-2	CASSLQRGTNTGELFF	TGTGCCAGCAGCTTGCAAAGGGGAACGAACACCGGGGAGCTGTTTTTT
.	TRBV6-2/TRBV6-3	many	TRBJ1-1	CASRVSRMNTEAFF	TGTGCCAGCAGAGTCAGCCGAATGAACACTGAAGCTTTCTTT
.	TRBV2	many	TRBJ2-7	CASSDDFGEQYF	TGTGCCAGCAGTGATGATTTCGGCGAGCAGTACTTC
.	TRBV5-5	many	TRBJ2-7	CASSLVGGVEPEQYF	TGTGCCAGCAGCTTGGTGGGGGGTGTGGAACCCGAGCAGTACTTC
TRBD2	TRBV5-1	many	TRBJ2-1	CASSFGSGGAHEQFF	TGCGCCAGCAGCTTCGGTAGCGGGGGGGCCCATGAGCAGTTCTTC
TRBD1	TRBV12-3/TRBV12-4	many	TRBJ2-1	CASSSGQGGFNEQFF	TGTGCCAGCAGTTCGGGACAGGGGGGCTTCAATGAGCAGTTCTTC
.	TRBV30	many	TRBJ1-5	CAWSLDSNQPQHF	TGTGCCTGGAGTCTGGATAGCAATCAGCCCCAGCATTTT
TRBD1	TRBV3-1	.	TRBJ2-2	CASSQQGQYPTGELFF	TGTGCCAGCAGCCAACAGGGACAGTATCCCACCGGGGAGCTGTTTTTT
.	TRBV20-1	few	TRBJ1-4	CSAWRAGKEEKLFF	TGCAGTGCCTGGAGGGCAGGGAAGGAAGAAAAACTGTTTTTT